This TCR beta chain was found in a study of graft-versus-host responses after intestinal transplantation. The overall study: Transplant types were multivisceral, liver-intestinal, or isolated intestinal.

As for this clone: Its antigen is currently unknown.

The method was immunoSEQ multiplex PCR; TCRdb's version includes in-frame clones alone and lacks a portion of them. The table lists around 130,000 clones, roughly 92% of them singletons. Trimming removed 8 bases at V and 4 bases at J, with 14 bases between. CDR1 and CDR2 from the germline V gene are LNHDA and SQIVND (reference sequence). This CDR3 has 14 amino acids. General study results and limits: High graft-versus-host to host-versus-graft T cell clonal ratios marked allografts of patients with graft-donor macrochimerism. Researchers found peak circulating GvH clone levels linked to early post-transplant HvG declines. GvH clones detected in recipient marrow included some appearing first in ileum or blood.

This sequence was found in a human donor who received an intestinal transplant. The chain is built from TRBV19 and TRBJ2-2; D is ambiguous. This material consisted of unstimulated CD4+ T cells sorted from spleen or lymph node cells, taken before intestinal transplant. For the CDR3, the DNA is TGTGCCAGTCAACCCCAAGTCGGCACCGGGGAGCTGTTTTTT. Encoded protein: CASQPQVGTGELFF.